The rows below give T cell receptor beta chains drawn from one sample of a study of blood T cell repertoires in COVID-19. Clones were read by immunoSEQ multiplex PCR, and TCRdb kept only the in-frame ones, dropping some. This sample carries around 68,000 clones, over 75% of them seen once, and the ten largest clones take about 2.1%. The sequenced material came from peripheral blood. Source of these receptors: a human donor in a cohort sampled during active COVID-19. Both conserved end residues are part of each CDR3. Each record gives: J gene, V gene, CDR3 protein.

J: TRBJ1-1; V: TRBV30; CDR3: CAWSVRGLLSPEAFF
J: TRBJ1-1; V: TRBV28; CDR3: CASRGGTGNTEAFF
J: TRBJ1-1; V: TRBV5-5; CDR3: CASSLLWNGGGEAFF
J: TRBJ1-4; V: TRBV6-5; CDR3: CASRDYRAGTEKLFF
J: TRBJ2-2; V: TRBV3-1/TRBV3-2; CDR3: CASSRAAGGLAGELFF
J: TRBJ2-2; V: TRBV9; CDR3: CASSPRQGTNTGELFF
J: TRBJ1-3; V: TRBV6-6; CDR3: CASSPQGAGNTIYF
J: TRBJ1-1; V: TRBV6-5; CDR3: CASSYSRYMNTEAFF
J: TRBJ2-3; V: TRBV20-1; CDR3: CSASLSSGSSVYTQYF
J: TRBJ1-5; V: TRBV6-2/TRBV6-3; CDR3: CASSFTGGKGQPQHF
J: TRBJ1-1; V: TRBV21-1; CDR3: CASSKVGAGLNTEAFF
J: TRBJ2-7; V: TRBV4-1; CDR3: CASSLVQGKAYEQYF
J: TRBJ2-1; V: TRBV6-6; CDR3: CASSYAGTYNEQFF
J: TRBJ2-6; V: TRBV4-2; CDR3: CASSAQDSGANVLTF
J: TRBJ2-1; V: TRBV3-1/TRBV3-2; CDR3: CASSPSASYNEQFF
J: TRBJ2-2; V: TRBV2; CDR3: CASSVRATGELFF
J: TRBJ1-6; V: TRBV4-1; CDR3: CASSQDWRNSPLHF
J: TRBJ2-2; V: TRBV7-9; CDR3: CASSFRERGTGELFF
J: TRBJ1-3; V: TRBV18; CDR3: CASSTTGNSRNTIYF
J: TRBJ1-5; V: TRBV28; CDR3: CASSLVSPQHF
J: TRBJ2-2; V: TRBV27; CDR3: CASSLLAGNTGELFF
J: TRBJ2-2; V: TRBV7-9; CDR3: CASSLPGTGELFF
J: TRBJ2-1; V: TRBV3-1/TRBV3-2; CDR3: CASSRVTSGRNNEQFF
J: TRBJ2-5; V: TRBV5-1; CDR3: CASSLGPEKYQETQYF
J: TRBJ1-1; V: TRBV4-1; CDR3: CASSQDRGDYTEAFF
J: TRBJ1-2; V: TRBV18; CDR3: CASSPPGVTDYGYTF